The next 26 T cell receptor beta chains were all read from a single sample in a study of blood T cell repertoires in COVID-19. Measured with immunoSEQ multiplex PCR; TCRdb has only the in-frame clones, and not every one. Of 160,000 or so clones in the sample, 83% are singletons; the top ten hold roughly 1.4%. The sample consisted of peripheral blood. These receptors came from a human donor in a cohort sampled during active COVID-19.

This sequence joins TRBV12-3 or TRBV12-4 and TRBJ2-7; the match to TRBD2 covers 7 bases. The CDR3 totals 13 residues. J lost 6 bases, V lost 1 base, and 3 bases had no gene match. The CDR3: CASSLGGGGEQYF. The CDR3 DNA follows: TGTGCCAGCAGTTTAGGGGGGGGAGGCGAGCAGTACTTC.

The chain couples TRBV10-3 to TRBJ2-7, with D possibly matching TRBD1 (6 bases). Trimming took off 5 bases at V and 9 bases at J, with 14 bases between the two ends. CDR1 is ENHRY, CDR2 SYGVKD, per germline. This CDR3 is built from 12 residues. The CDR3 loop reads CAISSGDSPQYF. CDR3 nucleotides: TGTGCCATCAGTTCAGGGGATAGTCCGCAGTACTTC.

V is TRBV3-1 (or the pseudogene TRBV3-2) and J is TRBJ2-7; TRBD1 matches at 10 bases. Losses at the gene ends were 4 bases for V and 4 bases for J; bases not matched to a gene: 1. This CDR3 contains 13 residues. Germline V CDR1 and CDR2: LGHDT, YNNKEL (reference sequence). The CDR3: CASSRQGAYEQYF. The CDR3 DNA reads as TGTGCCAGCAGCCGACAGGGGGCATACGAGCAGTACTTC.

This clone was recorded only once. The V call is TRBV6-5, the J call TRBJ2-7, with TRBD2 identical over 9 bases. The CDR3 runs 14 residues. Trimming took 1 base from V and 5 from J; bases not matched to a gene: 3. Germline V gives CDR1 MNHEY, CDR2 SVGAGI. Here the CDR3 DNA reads TGTGCCAGCAGTTACTTAGCGGGAGCCCACGAGCAGTACTTC. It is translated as CASSYLAGAHEQYF.

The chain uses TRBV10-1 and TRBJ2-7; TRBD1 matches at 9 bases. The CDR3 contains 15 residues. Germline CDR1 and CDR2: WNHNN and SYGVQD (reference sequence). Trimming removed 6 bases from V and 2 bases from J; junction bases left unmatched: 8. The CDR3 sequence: CASSHGTGRTYEQYF. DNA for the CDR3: TGCGCCAGCAGCCACGGGACAGGGCGAACCTACGAGCAGTACTTC.

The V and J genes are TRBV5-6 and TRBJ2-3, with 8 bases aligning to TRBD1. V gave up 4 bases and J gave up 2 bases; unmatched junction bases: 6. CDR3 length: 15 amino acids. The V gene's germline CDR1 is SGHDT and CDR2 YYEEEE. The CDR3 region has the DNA TGTGCCAGCAGCCGCAGGGGGCTATCCACAGATACGCAGTATTTT. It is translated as CASSRRGLSTDTQYF.

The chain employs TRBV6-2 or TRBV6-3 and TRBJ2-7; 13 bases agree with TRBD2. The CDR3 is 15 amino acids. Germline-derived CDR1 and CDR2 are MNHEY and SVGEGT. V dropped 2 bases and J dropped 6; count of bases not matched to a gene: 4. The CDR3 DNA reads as TGTGCCAGCAGTTACGGGGGACTAGCGGGAAGCGAGCAGTACTTC. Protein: CASSYGGLAGSEQYF.

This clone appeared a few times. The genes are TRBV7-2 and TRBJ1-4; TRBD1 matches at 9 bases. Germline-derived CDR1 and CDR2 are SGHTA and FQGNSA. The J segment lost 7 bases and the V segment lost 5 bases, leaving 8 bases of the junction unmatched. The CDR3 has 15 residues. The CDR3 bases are TGTGCCAGCAGCCCCCAAGGACAGGGGATTGAAAAACTGTTTTTT. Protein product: CASSPQGQGIEKLFF.

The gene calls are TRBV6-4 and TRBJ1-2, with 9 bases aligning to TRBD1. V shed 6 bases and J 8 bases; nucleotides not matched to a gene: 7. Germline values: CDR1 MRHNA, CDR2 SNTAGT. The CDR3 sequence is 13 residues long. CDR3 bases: TGTGCCAGCAGCTCCGGGACAGGGACGGGCTACACCTTC. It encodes CASSSGTGTGYTF.

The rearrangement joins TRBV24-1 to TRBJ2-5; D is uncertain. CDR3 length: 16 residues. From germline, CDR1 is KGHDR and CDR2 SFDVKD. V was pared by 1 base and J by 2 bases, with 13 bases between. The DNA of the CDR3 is TGTGCCACCAGTGATTTAGTGGGCCCTCGGCAAGAGACCCAGTACTTC. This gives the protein CATSDLVGPRQETQYF.

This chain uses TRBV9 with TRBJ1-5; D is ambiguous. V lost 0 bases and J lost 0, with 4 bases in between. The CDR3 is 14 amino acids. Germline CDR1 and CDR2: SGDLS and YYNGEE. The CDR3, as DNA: TGTGCCAGCAGCGTAGGTAATAGCAATCAGCCCCAGCATTTT. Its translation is CASSVGNSNQPQHF. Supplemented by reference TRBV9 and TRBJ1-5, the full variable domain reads DSGVTQTPKHLITATGQRVTLRCSPRSGDLSVYWYQQSLDQGLQFLIQYYNGEERAKGNILERFSAQQFPDLHSELNLSSLELGDSALYFCASSVGNSNQPQHFGDGTRLSIL.

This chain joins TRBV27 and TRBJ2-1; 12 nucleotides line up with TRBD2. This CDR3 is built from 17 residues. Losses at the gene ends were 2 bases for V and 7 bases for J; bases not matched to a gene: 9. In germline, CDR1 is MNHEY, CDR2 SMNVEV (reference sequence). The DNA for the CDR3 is TGTGCCAGCAGTTTAGGGCTAGCGGGGGGGCGGAAAAATGAGCAGTTCTTC. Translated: CASSLGLAGGRKNEQFF.

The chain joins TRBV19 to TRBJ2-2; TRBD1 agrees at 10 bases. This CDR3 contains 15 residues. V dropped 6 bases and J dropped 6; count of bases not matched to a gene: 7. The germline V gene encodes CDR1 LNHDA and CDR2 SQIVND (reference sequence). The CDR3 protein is CASSMTGGASGELFF. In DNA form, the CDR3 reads TGTGCCAGTAGCATGACAGGGGGCGCGTCCGGGGAGCTGTTTTTT.

The CDR3 region has the DNA TGTGCCACCAGTGACTTGACAGGGCATGGCTACACCTTC. Its protein is CATSDLTGHGYTF. The chain is built from TRBV24-1 and TRBJ1-2; 7 bases are a match to TRBD1. The CDR3 is made up of 13 amino acids. Trimming at V came to 4 bases and at J to 6 bases, leaving 4 bases not matched to a gene. Germline V gene sequence: CDR1 KGHDR, CDR2 SFDVKD.

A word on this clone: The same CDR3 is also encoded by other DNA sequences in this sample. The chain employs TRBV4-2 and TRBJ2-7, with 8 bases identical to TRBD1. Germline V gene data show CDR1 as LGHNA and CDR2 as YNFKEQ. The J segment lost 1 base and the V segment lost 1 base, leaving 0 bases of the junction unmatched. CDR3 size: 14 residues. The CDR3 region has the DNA TGTGCCAGCAGCCAAGGACAGGGGTCCTACGAGCAGTACTTC. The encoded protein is CASSQGQGSYEQYF.

The CDR3 here is CASSFPGLADRPYEQYF. CDR3 bases: TGTGCCAGCAGCTTTCCCGGACTAGCGGACCGACCCTACGAGCAGTACTTC. The rearrangement joins TRBV11-2 to TRBJ2-7; 10 bases fit TRBD2. V lost 3 bases and J lost 2; bases outside the gene matches: 10. Germline CDR1 SGHAT, CDR2 FQNNGV. The CDR3 is 17 residues long.

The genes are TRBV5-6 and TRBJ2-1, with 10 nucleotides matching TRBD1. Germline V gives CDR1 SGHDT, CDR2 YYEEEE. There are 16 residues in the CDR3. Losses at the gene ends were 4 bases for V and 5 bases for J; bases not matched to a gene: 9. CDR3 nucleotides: TGTGCCAGCAGCCGCCTGGGACAGGGGCGGAACAATGAGCAGTTCTTC. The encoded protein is CASSRLGQGRNNEQFF.

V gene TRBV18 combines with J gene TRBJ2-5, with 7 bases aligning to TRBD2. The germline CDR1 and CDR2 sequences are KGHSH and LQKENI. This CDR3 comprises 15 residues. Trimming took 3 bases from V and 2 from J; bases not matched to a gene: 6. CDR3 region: CASSPDWGGQETQYF. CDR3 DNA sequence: TGTGCCAGCTCACCGGATTGGGGAGGGCAAGAGACCCAGTACTTC.

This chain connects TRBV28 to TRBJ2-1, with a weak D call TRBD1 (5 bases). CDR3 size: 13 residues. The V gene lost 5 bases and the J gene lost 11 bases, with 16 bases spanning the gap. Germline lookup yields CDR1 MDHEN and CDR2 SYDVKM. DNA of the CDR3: TGTGCCAGCAGTCCCCTGGCAGGGCGGAAGCAGTTCTTC. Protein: CASSPLAGRKQFF.

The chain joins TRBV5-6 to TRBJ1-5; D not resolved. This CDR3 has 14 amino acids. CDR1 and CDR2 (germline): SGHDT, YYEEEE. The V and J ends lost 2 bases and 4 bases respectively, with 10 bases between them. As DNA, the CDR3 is TGTGCCAGCAGCTTCGCGGGTCGGAATCAGCCCCAGCATTTT. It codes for CASSFAGRNQPQHF.

CDR3 DNA: TGTGCCAGCAGCGTAGGGTGGGACAGCGCCTCCTCTTACGAGCAGTACTTC. Protein sequence: CASSVGWDSASSYEQYF. The V gene is TRBV9, the J gene TRBJ2-7, with 7 bases aligning to TRBD1. The V gene end was trimmed by 0 bases and the J gene end by 4 bases; junction bases not matched to a gene: 13. The CDR3 contains 17 residues. In germline, CDR1 is SGDLS, CDR2 YYNGEE. The full variable domain, completed using reference TRBV9 and TRBJ2-7, is DSGVTQTPKHLITATGQRVTLRCSPRSGDLSVYWYQQSLDQGLQFLIQYYNGEERAKGNILERFSAQQFPDLHSELNLSSLELGDSALYFCASSVGWDSASSYEQYFGPGTRLTVT.

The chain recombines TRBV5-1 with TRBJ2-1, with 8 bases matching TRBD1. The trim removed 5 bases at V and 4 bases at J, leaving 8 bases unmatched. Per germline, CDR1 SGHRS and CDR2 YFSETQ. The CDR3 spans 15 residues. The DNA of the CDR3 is TGCGCCAGCAGTGCTGGACAGGGTCCATACAATGAGCAGTTCTTC. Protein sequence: CASSAGQGPYNEQFF. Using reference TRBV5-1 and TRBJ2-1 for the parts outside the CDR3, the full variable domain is KAGVTQTPRYLIKTRGQQVTLSCSPISGHRSVSWYQQTPGQGLQFLFEYFSETQRNKGNFPGRFSGRQFSNSRSEMNVSTLELGDSALYLCASSAGQGPYNEQFFGPGTRLTVL.

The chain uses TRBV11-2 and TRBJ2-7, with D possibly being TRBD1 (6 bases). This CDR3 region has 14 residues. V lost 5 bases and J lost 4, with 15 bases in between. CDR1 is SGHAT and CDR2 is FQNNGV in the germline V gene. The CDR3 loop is CASSVRPGHYEQYF. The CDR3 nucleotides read TGTGCCAGCAGCGTCAGACCGGGACATTACGAGCAGTACTTC.

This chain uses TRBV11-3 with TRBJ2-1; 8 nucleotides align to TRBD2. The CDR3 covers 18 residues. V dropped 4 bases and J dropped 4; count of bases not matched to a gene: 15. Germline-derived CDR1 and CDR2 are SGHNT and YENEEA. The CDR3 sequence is CASSSYPEVAGPYNEQFF. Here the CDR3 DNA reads TGTGCCAGCAGCTCCTACCCTGAGGTAGCGGGACCGTACAATGAGCAGTTCTTC.

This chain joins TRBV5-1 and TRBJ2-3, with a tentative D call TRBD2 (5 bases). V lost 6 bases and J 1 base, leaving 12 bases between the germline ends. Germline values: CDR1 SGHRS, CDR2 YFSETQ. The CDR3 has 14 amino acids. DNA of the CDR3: TGCGCCAGCACCACGATCGGGGGCACAGATACGCAGTATTTT. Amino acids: CASTTIGGTDTQYF.

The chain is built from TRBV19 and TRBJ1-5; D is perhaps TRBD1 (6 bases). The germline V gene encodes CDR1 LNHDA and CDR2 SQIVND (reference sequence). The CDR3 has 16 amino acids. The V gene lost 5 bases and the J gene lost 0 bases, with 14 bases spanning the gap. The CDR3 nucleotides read TGTGCCAGTAGTGTCGGACAGCCCAATAGCAATCAGCCCCAGCATTTT. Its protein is CASSVGQPNSNQPQHF.